This T cell receptor (beta chain) was identified in a study of CD8+CD57+ T cells in acquired aplastic anemia. On the study more broadly: Sorting CD4+ and CD8+ cells gave DNA averaging approximately 3 ug.

For CDR3 and TCR beta VDJ profiling, genomic DNA was the template used. MiXCR was run by TCRdb on the reads, yielding one entry per CDR3 protein. The sample carries 110,000 or so distinct CDR3 sequences, 58% recorded once. Trimming took 7 bases from V and 8 from J; bases not matched to a gene: 9. Germline CDR1 and CDR2: LNHDA and SQIVND (reference sequence). CDR3 length: 15 residues. General study points: Overlap between patients and controls comprised about 30 CD8+ CDR3 sequences.

This clonotype was observed a handful of times. What it binds is not known. It was patients with CD8+CD57+ cell expansion by flow cytometry who were chosen for sequencing. V is TRBV19 and J is TRBJ2-2, with 11 bases lining up with TRBD2. Sequenced: sorted CD4+, CD8+, or CD8+CD57+ T cells (not recorded which) from PBMCs. The receptor's source is a human donor with aplastic anemia. The CDR3 DNA reads as TGTGCCAGTAATCAACTCACTAGCGGGGGTGGGGAGCTGTTTTTT. The encoded protein is CASNQLTSGGGELFF.